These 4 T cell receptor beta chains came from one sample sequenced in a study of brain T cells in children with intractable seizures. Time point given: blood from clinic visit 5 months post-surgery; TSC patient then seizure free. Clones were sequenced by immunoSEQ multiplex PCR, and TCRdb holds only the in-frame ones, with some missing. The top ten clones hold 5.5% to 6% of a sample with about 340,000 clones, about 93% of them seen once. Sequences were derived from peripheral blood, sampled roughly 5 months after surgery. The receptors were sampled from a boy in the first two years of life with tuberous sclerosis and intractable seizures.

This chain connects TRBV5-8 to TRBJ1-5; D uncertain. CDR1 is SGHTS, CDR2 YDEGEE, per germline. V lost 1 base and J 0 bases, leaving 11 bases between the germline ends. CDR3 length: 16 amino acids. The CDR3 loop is CASSLKQLYSNQPQHF. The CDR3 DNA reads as TGTGCCAGCAGCTTGAAACAACTCTATAGCAATCAGCCCCAGCATTTT.

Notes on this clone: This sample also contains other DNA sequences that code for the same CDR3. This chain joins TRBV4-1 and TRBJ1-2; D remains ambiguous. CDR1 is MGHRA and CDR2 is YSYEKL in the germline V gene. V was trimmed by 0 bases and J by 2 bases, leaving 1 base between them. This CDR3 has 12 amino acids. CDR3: CASSQENYGYTF. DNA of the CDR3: TGCGCCAGCAGCCAAGAAAACTATGGCTACACCTTC.

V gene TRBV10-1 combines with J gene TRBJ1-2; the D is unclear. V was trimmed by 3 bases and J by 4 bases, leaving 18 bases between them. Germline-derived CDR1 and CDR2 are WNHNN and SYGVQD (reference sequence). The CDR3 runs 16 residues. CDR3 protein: CASSDLTPLRAYGYTF. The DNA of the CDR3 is TGCGCCAGCAGTGACCTCACCCCGTTACGGGCCTATGGCTACACCTTC.

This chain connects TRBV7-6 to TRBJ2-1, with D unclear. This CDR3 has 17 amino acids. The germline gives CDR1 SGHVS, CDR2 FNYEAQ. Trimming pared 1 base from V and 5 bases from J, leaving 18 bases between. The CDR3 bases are TGTGCCAGCAGCTTAGTATTAAAGAGAACATCTAACAATGAGCAGTTCTTC. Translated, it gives CASSLVLKRTSNNEQFF.